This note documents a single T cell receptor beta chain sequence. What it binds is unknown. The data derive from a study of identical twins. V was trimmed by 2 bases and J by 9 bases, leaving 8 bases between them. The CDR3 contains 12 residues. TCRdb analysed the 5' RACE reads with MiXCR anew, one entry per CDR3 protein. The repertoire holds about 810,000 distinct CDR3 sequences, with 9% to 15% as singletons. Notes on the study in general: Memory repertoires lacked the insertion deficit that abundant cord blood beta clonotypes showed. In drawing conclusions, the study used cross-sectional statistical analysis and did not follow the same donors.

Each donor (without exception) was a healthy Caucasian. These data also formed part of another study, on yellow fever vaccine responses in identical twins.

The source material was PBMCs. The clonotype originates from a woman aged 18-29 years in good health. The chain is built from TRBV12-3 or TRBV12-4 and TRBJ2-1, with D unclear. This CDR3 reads CASSLYPLEQFF. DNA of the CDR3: TGTGCCAGCAGTTTATACCCGCTTGAGCAGTTCTTC.